This TCR beta chain was documented in a study of graft-versus-host responses after intestinal transplantation (dated by TCRdb to the early 2020s). The study in broad terms: The transplants that recipients received were multivisceral, liver-intestinal, or isolated intestinal. A peak of at least 4% donor T cells among recipient peripheral blood mononuclear cells was the definition used for donor T cell macrochimerism. After intestinal transplantation, graft-versus-host and host-versus-graft alloreactive T cell clones were followed in the graft, circulation and bone marrow using bulk TCR-beta CDR3 sequencing. To identify alloreactive clones, pre-transplant mixed lymphocyte reaction products were sequenced and compared with unstimulated pre-transplant donor and recipient T cells. Anti-thymocyte globulin induction was given to all recipients, followed by maintenance tacrolimus and steroids for about 3 years. Samples from a few later patients were sequenced in-house on an Illumina MiSeq with MiXCR processing rather than by the commercial service. A cohort of approximately 23 intestinal transplant recipients, including one retransplant, was enrolled, and 3 patients lacking pretransplant specimens were excluded. The investigation overall reported the following: GvH clones were detected in recipient bone marrow, and some of these GvH clones were observed earlier in ileal mucosa or blood, consistent with an intestinal mucosal origin. Early after transplant, declines in HvG clones were associated with peak levels of circulating GvH clones. In patients with donor T cell macrochimerism, the allografts had high GvH to HvG T cell clonal ratios. The conclusions were limited by the relatively low number and heterogeneity of the intestinal transplant patients.

The time point label, read with the paper, signifies: cells obtained before transplantation from donor or recipient. CD3+CD4+ and CD3+CD8+ populations were FACS-sorted from unstimulated pre-transplant donor and recipient cells taken from spleen or lymph nodes. There are 16 amino acids in the CDR3, from cysteine to phenylalanine inclusive. Just CDR3 DNA is preserved here, 48 bases in frame from base 1. Via the germline V gene (reference sequence), CDR1 is SGHKS and CDR2 YYEKEE. V is reduced by 4 bases and J by 0 bases, leaving a spacing of 17 bases between them. Of note for this clone: What this receptor recognizes is not known. Base-call qualities are not available, and no considerably larger clone is one nucleotide away.

The library came from the immunoSEQ multiplex PCR assay. For most patients, genomic DNA was isolated with the Qiagen DNeasy Blood and Tissue Kit and shipped frozen to Adaptive Biotechnologies for TCR sequencing. For most patients, genomic DNA was subjected to high-throughput TCR-beta CDR3 sequencing by Adaptive Biotechnologies. In the authors' own workflow: Adaptive's ImmunoSEQ software was the source of the TCR sequencing data for roughly 19 patients, while a few other patients were processed with MiXCR and VDJtools. CD4 versus CD8 sorting errors were corrected by removing sequences found in both subsets at a frequency ratio below 5:1. CDR3 nucleotide sequences shared by donor and recipient were removed because the origin of these sequences could not be assigned. Alloreactive clones required at least 2-fold expansion over unstimulated cells and minimum CFSE-low frequency of 0.002% (template counts) or 0.001% (read counts). A clone was considered mappable if detected in the sequenced pre-transplant spleen, lymph node, or MLR CFSE-low populations of the donor or recipient. Cumulative frequency of alloreactive clones was calculated as a percentage of all sequences weighted by copy number. TCRdb limited this immuneACCESS table to in-frame rearrangements with V and J called. A share of clones is missing; checked studies link under half to unresolved V genes, and the rest is unexplained. That table supplies the V and J calls and clone size; D and trimming were determined from the DNA. The sample table contains over 100,000 clones; only one count was recorded for 95% of them. Of the sample, roughly 3% is held by the ten largest clones.

The chain is encoded by TRBV5-5 joined to TRBJ2-7; TRBD2 is a weak D gene call, 5 bases matching. The starting material was unstimulated CD8+ T cells sorted from spleen or lymph node cells, obtained before intestinal transplant. This TCR derives from a human donor who received an intestinal transplant. The CDR3 amino acid sequence is: CASSRTSGIVSYEQYF. Read as DNA, the sequence is TGTGCCAGCAGCCGAACCTCCGGGATCGTCTCCTACGAGCAGTACTTC.